This T cell receptor (beta chain) is from a study of shared clonotypes between healthy human individuals. Germline CDR1 and CDR2: SGHRS and YFSETQ. Trimming left V 0 bases short and J 15 bases short, with 25 bases between. The CDR3 extends over 16 amino acids. This clone showed up just once. Only in-frame clones appear in the TCRdb table, and some are missing; sequencing was by immunoSEQ multiplex PCR. Here the sample spans some 510,000 clones, 79% being singletons. Input material: PBMCs. The chain uses TRBV5-1 and TRBJ2-1; tentatively, D is TRBD1 (5 bases). This TCR was sampled from a woman aged 40 to 50 in good health. Some clones in this sample may be carry-over from other donors' samples. The CDR3 region is CASSLVGQGVRNWGFF. The CDR3, as DNA: TGCGCCAGCAGCTTGGTAGGACAAGGGGTTCGAAATTGGGGGTTCTTC.